This T cell receptor (beta chain) was profiled in a study of cytomegalovirus exposure and HLA in healthy donors. General study findings and limits: A previous analysis found most TCR beta V segments productive roughly 87% or roughly 30% of the time. Later analysis indicated greater clonal expansion among HLA-associated TCR beta chains than among equally common other chains. The study had only CMV serostatus as immune exposure information.

Regarding this clone: What it recognizes is unknown.

Primers for the PCR totalled 60 Vbeta and 13 Jbeta. This table comes from immunoSEQ multiplex PCR, and its TCRdb copy is limited to in-frame clones, with some not included. The profile shows about 210,000 clones, over 80% of them singletons. V was pared by 3 bases and J by 0 bases, with 9 bases between. Per the germline V gene, CDR1 is SGHVS and CDR2 is FNYEAQ. The CDR3 extends over 14 amino acids. The sequence derives from a man between 40 and 49 years old in good health and CMV-seropositive. The specimen sequenced was PBMCs. The rearrangement joins TRBV7-6 to TRBJ2-7, with D possibly TRBD2 on 5 matching bases. In nucleotides, the CDR3 is TGTGCCAGCAGCTTCGGCGGGCGCTCCTACGAGCAGTACTTC. Translated, it gives CASSFGGRSYEQYF.